What follows describes a single T cell receptor beta chain. These data originate in a study of blood T cell repertoires in COVID-19. Study-wide context: T cells, B-cell-depleted T cells, or PBMCs provided the cDNA or gDNA that served as material.

The protocol was immunoSEQ multiplex PCR, while the TCRdb copy is restricted to in-frame clones and leaves out a portion. The table has 95,000 to 100,000 clones, roughly 80% seen once. CDR1 is MDHEN and CDR2 is SYDVKM in the germline V gene. This CDR3 region has 15 residues. The V and J ends lost 8 bases and 7 bases, in that order; junction bases with no gene match: 15. The chain employs TRBV28 and TRBJ2-7; 9 bases are a match to TRBD1. The clonotype comes from a human donor in a cohort sampled during active COVID-19. The sample was peripheral blood. The CDR3 nucleotides are TGTGCCAGCCTTAGAGGCAACAGGGGGCTGGGGGAGCAGTACTTC. It codes for CASLRGNRGLGEQYF. The full variable domain, with the rest looked up from reference TRBV28 and TRBJ2-7, is DVKVTQSSRYLVKRTGEKVFLECVQDMDHENMFWYRQDPGLGLRLIYFSYDVKMKEKGDIPEGYSVSREKKERFSLILESASTNQTSMYLCASLRGNRGLGEQYFGPGTRLTVT.